These T cell receptor beta chains were read from a single sample in a study of T cell repertoires in cytomegalovirus infection. Using its own MiXCR run on the reads, TCRdb lists one record per CDR3 protein. In the table there are around 360,000 distinct CDR3 sequences, 34% of which are singletons. Their antigen targets remain unknown. The starting material was cultured PBMCs, obtained from culture after CMV antigen stimulation. These receptors were obtained from a human donor in good health (CMV status not recorded). Some clones in this sample may be carry-over from other donors' samples. The CDR3 runs from the conserved cysteine through the conserved F or W. Fields, in order: V gene, J gene, clone size, D gene, CDR3 DNA, CDR3 protein. A D gene is named only where the DNA matches it firmly. A clone size is listed for some rows: how often the clone was seen (once, few, many), or a class if it is expanded.

TRBV19	TRBJ1-3	NA	TRBD1	TGTGCCAGTAGTATAGTTCCCGGGACAGGACCTGGAAACACCATATATTTT	CASSIVPGTGPGNTIYF
TRBV6-1	TRBJ1-2	NA	TRBD1	TGTGCCAGCAGCCAGGAGGGGGCGGAGGGCTACACCTTC	CASSQEGAEGYTF
TRBV25-1	TRBJ2-2	NA	NA	TGTGCCAGCAGTGAAACAGGACGGACCGGGGAGCTGTTTTTT	CASSETGRTGELFF
TRBV28	TRBJ1-2	NA	TRBD1	TGTGCCAGCAGTCTCACACAGGGGAGGGCAGGGGGCTACACCTTC	CASSLTQGRAGGYTF
TRBV4-1	TRBJ2-2	NA	NA	TGCGCCAGCAGCCCCCAGGGCACGGTGAACACCGGGGAGCTGTTTTTT	CASSPQGTVNTGELFF
TRBV20-1	TRBJ2-7	NA	TRBD2	TGCAGTGCCCAAAGCGGGAGAAGCTACGAGCAGTACTTC	CSAQSGRSYEQYF
TRBV4-2	TRBJ2-7	NA	NA	TGTGCCAGCAGCCAAGATGGTCAGGGGAACGGCTACGAGCAGTACTTC	CASSQDGQGNGYEQYF
TRBV4-1	TRBJ1-6	NA	TRBD1	TGCGCCAGCAGCCAATGGGACAGTGATAATTCACCCCTCCACTTT	CASSQWDSDNSPLHF
TRBV4-1	TRBJ1-2	few	NA	TGCGCCAGCAGCCAAGTAAGGGCTCAAACTAACTATGGCTACACCTTC	CASSQVRAQTNYGYTF
TRBV12-3/TRBV12-4	TRBJ2-2	NA	TRBD2	TGTGCCAGCAATCCGGGAGGGGGGTCCGGAACCGGGGAGCTGTTTTTT	CASNPGGGSGTGELFF
TRBV27	TRBJ1-1	few	NA	TGTGCCAGCGCTAATCCGAACACTGAAGCTTTCTTT	CASANPNTEAFF
TRBV6-6	TRBJ2-1	few	NA	TGTGCCAGCAGCTACACCGGGGTGCGTGAGCAGTTCTTC	CASSYTGVREQFF
TRBV12-3/TRBV12-4	TRBJ1-4	NA	NA	TGTGCCAGCAGGAGGGGGGATGAAAAACTGTTTTTT	CASRRGDEKLFF
TRBV7-9	TRBJ2-4	NA	TRBD1	TGTGCCAGCAGCTTAGTCCTCCTACAGGGGTTAGGAACCAAAAACATTCAGTACTTC	CASSLVLLQGLGTKNIQYF
TRBV5-1	TRBJ1-1	many	NA	TGCGCCAGCAGCCCGACAGGAACAAACACTGAAGCTTTCTTT	CASSPTGTNTEAFF
TRBV6-2/TRBV6-3	TRBJ2-1	few	NA	TGTGCCAGCAGAAGGGGGAGAGGCTCCTACAATGAGCAGTTCTTC	CASRRGRGSYNEQFF
TRBV29-1	TRBJ1-5	NA	TRBD1	TGCAGCGTCTCCGGACAGGGGACACAGCCCCAGCATTTT	CSVSGQGTQPQHF
TRBV4-3	TRBJ2-1	few	TRBD2	TGCGCCAGCAGCCAGACCCGACTAGCGGGAAACAATGAGCAGTTCTTC	CASSQTRLAGNNEQFF
TRBV4-1	TRBJ1-1	NA	NA	TGTGCCAGCAGCCAATGGACGAGGAACACTGAAGCTTTCTTT	CASSQWTRNTEAFF
TRBV28	TRBJ2-7	NA	TRBD2	TGTGCCAGCAGCCTACTAGCGTTAAACGAGCAGTACTTC	CASSLLALNEQYF
TRBV30	TRBJ2-7	NA	NA	TGTGCCTCAGGAAAATCCTACGAGCAGTACTTC	CASGKSYEQYF
TRBV4-1	TRBJ2-1	few	NA	TGCGCCAGCAGCCAGGATATAAGACAGGTCTTGGGGAATGAGCAGTTCTTC	CASSQDIRQVLGNEQFF
TRBV6-6	TRBJ2-1	NA	TRBD2	TGTGCTAGCGGCCGGGGTAGCGGGGTAAACAATGAGCAGTTCTTC	CASGRGSGVNNEQFF
TRBV4-1	TRBJ1-3	few	NA	TGCGCCAGCAGCCAAGACTGGCCTACGGTCTCTGGAAACACCATATATTTT	CASSQDWPTVSGNTIYF
TRBV28	TRBJ2-3	NA	NA	TGTGCCAGCAGTATCCTTGACCCCGTTATGGATACGCAGTATTTT	CASSILDPVMDTQYF
TRBV7-6	TRBJ1-1	NA	TRBD1	TGTGCCAGCAGCACCCGGACAGGGAGGGTCACTGAAGCTTTCTTT	CASSTRTGRVTEAFF
TRBV7-2	TRBJ1-1	few	NA	TGTGCCAGCAGCTTGGGAGCACAGCTTATTGGAACTGAAGCTTTCTTT	CASSLGAQLIGTEAFF
TRBV4-3	TRBJ1-1	NA	NA	TGCGCCAGCAGCCAACAGGGACGCCTGGAGGCTTTCTTT	CASSQQGRLEAFF
TRBV20-1	TRBJ1-2	NA	NA	TGCGGAAGTAAAGACAGCAACTATGGCTACACCTTC	CGSKDSNYGYTF
TRBV5-1	TRBJ2-3	NA	TRBD2	TGCGCCAGCAGCTTGCCAGCGGGAGGATTAACAGATACGCAGTATTTT	CASSLPAGGLTDTQYF
TRBV7-2	TRBJ2-5	NA	NA	TGTGCCAGCAGTCCGCAGTACCAAGAGACCCAGTACTTC	CASSPQYQETQYF
TRBV7-9	TRBJ2-2	few	NA	TGCTCCCCCTCAACACGCACCGGGGAGCTGTTTTTT	CSPSTRTGELFF
TRBV4-1	TRBJ2-5	NA	NA	TGTGCCAGCAGCCAAGTCGGAGGTTCAGAGACCCAGTACTTC	CASSQVGGSETQYF
TRBV27	TRBJ2-1	few	TRBD2	TGTGCCAGCAGTTCTCGACTAGCTACTGAGCAGTTCTTC	CASSSRLATEQFF
TRBV7-2	TRBJ2-4	many	NA	TGTGCCAGCAGCTTAGATGGGAGTACCAAAAACATTCAGTACTTC	CASSLDGSTKNIQYF
TRBV6-6	TRBJ2-3	NA	NA	TGTGCCAGCAGCTACCAAGAAGCAGATACGCAGTATTTT	CASSYQEADTQYF
TRBV4-1	TRBJ2-1	few	TRBD2	TGCGCCAGCAGCCAAGAGCGGGCAACTAGCGGGGGCTCCTACAATGAGCAGTTCTTC	CASSQERATSGGSYNEQFF
TRBV6-2/TRBV6-3	TRBJ1-5	NA	TRBD1	TGTGCCAGCAGGGCGGGACAGGGCGGTCAGCCCCAGCATTTT	CASRAGQGGQPQHF
TRBV4-2	TRBJ1-6	NA	NA	TGTGCCAGCAGCCAAGCGAGAACAGGGACGAGGTCACCCCTCCACTTT	CASSQARTGTRSPLHF
TRBV20-1	TRBJ2-2	NA	TRBD1	TGCAGTGCTAGCTCCCAGGGGCAGGGGGCAGAGGCCGGGGAGCTGTTTTTT	CSASSQGQGAEAGELFF
TRBV20-1	TRBJ2-1	few	NA	TGCAGTGCTAGCGATGGCGGCCTGGGTTTCGATGAGCAGTTCTTC	CSASDGGLGFDEQFF
TRBV4-3	TRBJ1-2	NA	NA	TGCGCCAGCAGCCAAGATAGAGGGGAAGGCGGCTACACCTTC	CASSQDRGEGGYTF
TRBV12-3/TRBV12-4	TRBJ1-1	NA	NA	TGTGCCAGCAGTTTTTCCAACCAGGGGGCTTTCTTT	CASSFSNQGAFF
TRBV7-8	TRBJ2-1	few	TRBD2	TGTGCCAGCAGCCCGGCGGGGGGCAATGAGCAGTTCTTC	CASSPAGGNEQFF
TRBV4-2	TRBJ2-1	few	TRBD2	TGTGCCAGCAGCCAATTACAGCTTAGCGGGAGCTCCTACAATGAGCAGTTCTTC	CASSQLQLSGSSYNEQFF
TRBV12-3/TRBV12-4	TRBJ1-4	few	NA	TGTGCCAGCAGTCAAACAGGGTTTCCTGAAAAACTGTTTTTT	CASSQTGFPEKLFF
TRBV4-2	TRBJ1-1	NA	TRBD1	TGTGCCAGCAGCCAAGGGGGACAGGGGGCTGAAGCTTTCTTT	CASSQGGQGAEAFF
TRBV7-9	TRBJ2-3	few	NA	TGTGCCAGCAGCAAATGGTCCACAGATACGCAGTATTTT	CASSKWSTDTQYF
TRBV6-2/TRBV6-3	TRBJ2-7	NA	TRBD2	TGTGCCAGCAGTTTCACGCCGACTAGCGGGAACCCCTCCTACGAGCAGTACTTC	CASSFTPTSGNPSYEQYF
TRBV6-6	TRBJ1-1	NA	TRBD1	TGTGCCAGCAGGCGACAGGGCGGGGACACTGAAGCTTTCTTT	CASRRQGGDTEAFF
TRBV6-2/TRBV6-3	TRBJ2-1	few	NA	TGTGCCAGCAGTTACCCCATTAGGGATTATGAGCAGTTCTTC	CASSYPIRDYEQFF
TRBV28	TRBJ2-1	few	TRBD2	TGTGCCAGCAGTCGTCCGGGACTAGCGGGAGACGGTGAGCAGTTCTTC	CASSRPGLAGDGEQFF
TRBV20-1	TRBJ1-6	NA	NA	TGCAGTGCTAGAGACCGCCTTAGGCCCTCCGATAATTCACCCCTCCACTTT	CSARDRLRPSDNSPLHF
TRBV12-3/TRBV12-4	TRBJ1-1	NA	TRBD1	TGTGCCAGCAGTTTAGGACAGGGGGCCGGGGCCACTGAAGCTTTCTTT	CASSLGQGAGATEAFF
TRBV19	TRBJ1-1	NA	NA	TGTGCCAGTAGTACCCGTAGATCCCTGAACACTGAAGCTTTCTTT	CASSTRRSLNTEAFF
TRBV7-9	TRBJ1-1	NA	NA	TGTGCCAGCAGCTCGTTGACAGGCGGTAGCACTGAAGCTTTCTTT	CASSSLTGGSTEAFF
TRBV5-4	TRBJ2-5	once	TRBD1	TGTGCCAGCAACATGGTGGGACAGGGCTTGTTTGAGACCCAGTACTTC	CASNMVGQGLFETQYF
TRBV11-2	TRBJ1-1	NA	NA	TGTGCCAGCAGTTCCCGGGACTGGGGTGAAGCTTTCTTT	CASSSRDWGEAFF
TRBV12-3/TRBV12-4	TRBJ2-4	NA	TRBD2	TGTGCCAGCAGTTTAACCACTTCAAGCGGGAGGGCCGAACGAGCCAAAAACATTCAGTACTTC	CASSLTTSSGRAERAKNIQYF
TRBV7-2	TRBJ1-2	few	NA	TGTGCCAGCAGCTTAGCACCATCCCCCGGGCAGCTATATGGCTACACCTTC	CASSLAPSPGQLYGYTF